This entry lists 20 T cell receptor beta chains sequenced from one sample in a study of blood T cell repertoires in COVID-19. TCRdb's copy holds only in-frame clones and misses some; the assay was immunoSEQ multiplex PCR. The top ten hold 3% to 4% of the sample, which has fewer than 200,000 clones, about 91% seen once. Sequenced input: peripheral blood. These TCRs come from a woman aged 55-69 years who had recovered from COVID-19.

This rearrangement joins TRBV10-3 to TRBJ2-3, with D unclear. The CDR3 has 15 residues. CDR1 and CDR2 from the germline V gene are ENHRY and SYGVKD. Trimming removed 2 bases from V and 2 bases from J, with 11 bases in between. CDR3 sequence reads: CAISERRSDTDTQYF. The CDR3 bases are TGTGCCATCAGTGAGCGGCGGAGTGACACAGATACGCAGTATTTT.

The chain combines TRBV6-5 with TRBJ2-1, with 7 bases lining up with TRBD1. V lost 10 bases and J lost 6; bases outside the gene matches: 9. CDR1 is MNHEY, CDR2 SVGAGI, per germline. CDR3 length equals 13 residues. The CDR3 nucleotides read TGTGCCACCAGGTGGGGACAGAGCAATGAGCAGTTCTTC. It encodes CATRWGQSNEQFF.

The chain recombines TRBV18 with TRBJ2-7; possible D gene TRBD1, 6 bases. Trimming stripped 1 base from V and 0 bases from J, with 13 bases between. Germline CDR1 KGHSH, CDR2 LQKENI. CDR3 length equals 16 residues. The CDR3 region has the DNA TGTGCCAGCTCACCACAAGGGCAGGGGAGCTCCTACGAGCAGTACTTC. This encodes CASSPQGQGSSYEQYF.

The chain links TRBV10-3 to TRBJ2-5; 14 bases are shared with TRBD2. Losses at the gene ends were 8 bases for V and 4 bases for J; bases not matched to a gene: 3. The CDR3 has 14 residues. Germline values: CDR1 ENHRY, CDR2 SYGVKD. In DNA, the CDR3 is TGTGCCATCGGGACTAGCGGGGGCGCAGAGACCCAGTACTTC. Translated, it gives CAIGTSGGAETQYF.

V and J are TRBV5-1 and TRBJ2-5; D not resolved. Germline CDR1 and CDR2: SGHRS and YFSETQ. The CDR3 loop spans 13 amino acids. The V gene lost 1 base and the J gene lost 3 bases, with 7 bases spanning the gap. DNA for the CDR3: TGCGCCAGCAGCTTGTTCGGAGAAGAGACCCAGTACTTC. It encodes CASSLFGEETQYF.

The V and J genes are TRBV27 and TRBJ2-1, with 15 bases lining up with TRBD2. Per germline, CDR1 MNHEY and CDR2 SMNVEV (reference sequence). The CDR3 consists of 17 residues. Unmatched junction bases numbered 10, after V lost 4 bases and J lost 9 bases. Written as DNA, the CDR3 is TGTGCCAGCAGTTCACCCGGACTAGCGGGGGGGCCTGGTGAGCAGTTCTTC. Translating gives CASSSPGLAGGPGEQFF.

CDR3 in DNA: TGTGCCAGCAGTAGGGAGGGGGAAGGAGGCTACACCTTC. Translating it yields CASSREGEGGYTF. The genes are TRBV2 and TRBJ1-2; maybe TRBD1 (6 bases). V lost 5 bases and J 8 bases, leaving 15 bases between the germline ends. The CDR3 covers 13 residues. The germline V gene has CDR1 SNHLY and CDR2 FYNNEI.

The chain carries TRBV5-4 and TRBJ1-6; D call uncertain. V was trimmed by 0 bases and J by 2 bases, leaving 12 bases between them. The germline gives CDR1 SGHNT, CDR2 YYREEE (reference sequence). The CDR3 sequence is 17 residues long. DNA for the CDR3: TGTGCCAGCAGCTTGGCCACGAGTACGGCCTATAATTCACCCCTCCACTTT. This codes for CASSLATSTAYNSPLHF.

DNA for the CDR3: TGTGCCAGCAGCCTAGGGACAGGGAAACAGCCCCAGCATTTT. Its translation: CASSLGTGKQPQHF. This chain links TRBV3-1 (or the pseudogene TRBV3-2) with TRBJ1-5; TRBD1 matches at 9 bases. V shed 4 bases, J shed 7 bases, and the junction held 5 bases outside the gene matches. Germline V lookup: CDR1 LGHDT, CDR2 YNNKEL (reference sequence). The CDR3 extends over 14 amino acids.

This chain connects TRBV3-1 (or the pseudogene TRBV3-2) to TRBJ1-6; D perhaps matches TRBD1 (5 bases). The germline V and J ends were trimmed by 1 base and 8 bases, with 9 bases remaining between them. CDR1 is LGHDT and CDR2 is YNNKEL in the germline V gene (reference sequence). The CDR3 sequence is 14 residues long. The CDR3 DNA sequence: TGTGCCAGCAGCCAAGGGCAGGGTGATTCACCCCTCCACTTT. Its translation: CASSQGQGDSPLHF.

The V call is TRBV9, the J call TRBJ1-2; D is possibly TRBD1 (5 bases). This CDR3 spans 14 amino acids. Trimming took off 6 bases at V and 3 bases at J, with 15 bases between the two ends. Germline lookup yields CDR1 SGDLS and CDR2 YYNGEE. In DNA, the CDR3 is TGTGCCAGCAACGGGGGAAGGGCTCACTATGGCTACACCTTC. Translated, it gives CASNGGRAHYGYTF.

CDR3 loop: CASSLEDRAGGYTF. CDR3 in DNA: TGTGCCAGCAGTTTAGAGGACAGGGCGGGTGGCTACACCTTC. The V gene is TRBV28, the J gene TRBJ1-2; 8 bases line up with TRBD1. The CDR3 covers 14 residues. CDR1 and CDR2 from the germline V gene are MDHEN and SYDVKM. After removal of 2 bases from V and 7 bases from J, the junction contained 6 bases not matched to a gene.

The chain carries TRBV12-3 or TRBV12-4 and TRBJ2-7, with TRBD1 as a possible D gene (6 bases). The CDR3 sequence is 12 residues long. V lost 6 bases, J lost 6 bases, and 12 bases lay in between. The CDR3 spells CASSRTGFEQYF. CDR3 DNA sequence: TGTGCCAGCAGCCGCACAGGGTTCGAGCAGTACTTC.

The genes are TRBV4-2 and TRBJ2-3, with 12 bases aligning to TRBD2. CDR3 length: 15 residues. After removal of 5 bases from V and 5 bases from J, the junction contained 5 bases not matched to a gene. Germline V CDR1 and CDR2: LGHNA, YNFKEQ. CDR3 in amino acids: CASSGLAGGQDTQYF. Here the CDR3 DNA reads TGTGCCAGCAGCGGGCTAGCGGGGGGGCAAGATACGCAGTATTTT.

The gene calls are TRBV18 and TRBJ1-1; TRBD1 is a possible D gene (6 bases). Germline V gene sequence: CDR1 KGHSH, CDR2 LQKENI. Trimming pared 4 bases from V and 8 bases from J, leaving 11 bases between. The CDR3 is made up of 12 amino acids. The CDR3 loop reads CASSRSQGEAFF. The CDR3 DNA reads as TGTGCCAGCTCACGCAGCCAGGGGGAAGCTTTCTTT.

The V gene is TRBV7-6, the J gene TRBJ1-4; unclear D gene. The CDR3 is 15 residues long. V shed 2 bases and J shed 5 bases, with 12 bases lying between them. Germline V gene sequence: CDR1 SGHVS, CDR2 FNYEAQ. CDR3 in amino acids: CASSLYRSENEKLFF. The DNA for the CDR3 is TGTGCCAGCAGCTTATATAGATCTGAAAATGAAAAACTGTTTTTT.

The chain couples TRBV19 to TRBJ2-4; 8 bases are a match to TRBD1. Germline lookup yields CDR1 LNHDA and CDR2 SQIVND (reference sequence). The CDR3 contains 14 residues. V trimming: 4 bases; J trimming: 11 bases; junction bases outside the gene matches: 10. As DNA, the CDR3 is TGTGCCAGTAGTACGACCGGACAGGGAAAGCTTCAGTACTTC. Residues: CASSTTGQGKLQYF.

The chain is built from TRBV9 and TRBJ1-3, with D possibly being TRBD1 (6 bases). Germline assignment: CDR1 SGDLS and CDR2 YYNGEE. Trimming took off 0 bases at V and 0 bases at J, with 13 bases between the two ends. The CDR3 has 17 amino acids. CDR3 nucleotides: TGTGCCAGCAGCGTAGTCCCGGACAGTAGCTCTGGAAACACCATATATTTT. Translating it yields CASSVVPDSSSGNTIYF.

The V gene is TRBV28, the J gene TRBJ2-3; TRBD2 aligns across 8 bases. CDR3 size: 17 residues. Germline CDR1 and CDR2: MDHEN and SYDVKM. Germline trimming cut 6 bases from V and 2 bases from J; bases unmatched to any gene: 13. The CDR3 sequence is CASSSLISGGLTDTQYF. The CDR3 bases are TGTGCCAGCAGCTCCCTGATAAGCGGGGGACTCACAGATACGCAGTATTTT.

The rearrangement joins TRBV7-7 to TRBJ2-7, with TRBD2 as a possible D gene (7 bases). Trimming removed 5 bases at V and 3 bases at J, with 14 bases between. This CDR3 has 14 residues. Per the germline V gene, CDR1 is SSHAT and CDR2 is FNYEAQ (reference sequence). CDR3 loop: CASSPGGPDYEQYF. In DNA, the CDR3 is TGTGCCAGCAGCCCCGGGGGGCCAGACTACGAGCAGTACTTC. Looking up the rest from reference TRBV7-7 and TRBJ2-7 gives the full variable domain: GAGVSQSPRYKVTKRGQDVTLRCDPISSHATLYWYQQALGQGPEFLTYFNYEAQPDKSGLPSDRFSAERPEGSISTLTIQRTEQRDSAMYRCASSPGGPDYEQYFGPGTRLTVT.